Listed here is a single T cell receptor (beta chain). Its antigen is unknown. The germline V gene encodes CDR1 SGHVS and CDR2 FQNEAQ. This CDR3 is 14 amino acids long. V shed 2 bases and J shed 0 bases, with 8 bases lying between them. These data come from a study of T cell repertoires in cytomegalovirus infection. Study conclusions and caveats: Dominating the ex vivo response were HLA-C-restricted CMV-specific TCR beta clonotypes.

TCRdb reanalysed the reads using MiXCR and keeps one entry per CDR3 protein. The profile shows roughly 720,000 distinct CDR3 sequences, approximately 40% of them singletons. This receptor was identified in a human donor in good health (CMV status not recorded). Some clones in this sample may be carry-over from other donors' samples. The V and J genes are TRBV7-8 and TRBJ2-7; D is unclear. The sequenced sample was PBMCs. Here the CDR3 DNA reads TGTGCCAGCAGCTTAACGGACGGCTCCTACGAGCAGTACTTC. It is translated as CASSLTDGSYEQYF.